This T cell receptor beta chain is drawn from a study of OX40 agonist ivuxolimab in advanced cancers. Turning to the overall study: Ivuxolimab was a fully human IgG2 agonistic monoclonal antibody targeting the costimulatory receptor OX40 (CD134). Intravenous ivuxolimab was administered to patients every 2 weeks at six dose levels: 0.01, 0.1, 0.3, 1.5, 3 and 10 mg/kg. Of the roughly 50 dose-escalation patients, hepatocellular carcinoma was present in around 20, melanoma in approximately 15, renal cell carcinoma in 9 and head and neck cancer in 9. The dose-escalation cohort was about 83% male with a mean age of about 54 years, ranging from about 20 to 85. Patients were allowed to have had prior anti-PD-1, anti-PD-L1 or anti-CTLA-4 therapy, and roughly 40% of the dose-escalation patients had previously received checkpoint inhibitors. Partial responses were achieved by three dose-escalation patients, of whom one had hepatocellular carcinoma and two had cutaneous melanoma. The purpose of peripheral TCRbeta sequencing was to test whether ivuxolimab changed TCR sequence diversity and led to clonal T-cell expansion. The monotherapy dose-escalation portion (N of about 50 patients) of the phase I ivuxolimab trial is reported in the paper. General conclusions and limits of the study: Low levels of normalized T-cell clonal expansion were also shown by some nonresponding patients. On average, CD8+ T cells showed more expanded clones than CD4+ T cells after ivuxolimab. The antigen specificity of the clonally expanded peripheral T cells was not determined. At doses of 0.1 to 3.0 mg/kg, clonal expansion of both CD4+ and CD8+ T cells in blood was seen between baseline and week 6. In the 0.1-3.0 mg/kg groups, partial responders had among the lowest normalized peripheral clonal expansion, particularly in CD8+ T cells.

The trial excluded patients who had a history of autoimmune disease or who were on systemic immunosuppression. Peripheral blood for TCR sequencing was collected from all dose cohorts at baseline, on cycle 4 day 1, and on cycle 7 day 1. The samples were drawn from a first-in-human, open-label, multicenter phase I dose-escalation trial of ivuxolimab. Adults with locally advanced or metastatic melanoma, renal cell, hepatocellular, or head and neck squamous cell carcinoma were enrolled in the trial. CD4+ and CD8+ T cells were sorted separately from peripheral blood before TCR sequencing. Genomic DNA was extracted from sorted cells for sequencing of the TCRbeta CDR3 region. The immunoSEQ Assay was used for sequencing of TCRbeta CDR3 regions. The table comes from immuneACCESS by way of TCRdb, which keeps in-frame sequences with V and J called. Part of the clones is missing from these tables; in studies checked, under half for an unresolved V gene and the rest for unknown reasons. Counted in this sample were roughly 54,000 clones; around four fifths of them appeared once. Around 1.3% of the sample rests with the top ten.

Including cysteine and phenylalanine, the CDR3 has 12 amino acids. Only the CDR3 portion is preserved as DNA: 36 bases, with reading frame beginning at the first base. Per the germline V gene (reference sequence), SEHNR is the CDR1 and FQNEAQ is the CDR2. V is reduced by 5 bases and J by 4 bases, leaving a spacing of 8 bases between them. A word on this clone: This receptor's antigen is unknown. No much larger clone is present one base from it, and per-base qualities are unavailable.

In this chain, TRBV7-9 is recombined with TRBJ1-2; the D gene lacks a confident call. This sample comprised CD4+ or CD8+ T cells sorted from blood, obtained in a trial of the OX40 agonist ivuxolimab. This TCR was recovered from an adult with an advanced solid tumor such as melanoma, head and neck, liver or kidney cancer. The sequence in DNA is TGTGCCAGCAGCCCCACTCTCTATGGCTACACCTTC. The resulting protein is CASSPTLYGYTF.